This TCR beta chain stems from a study of CD8 T cells in ankylosing spondylitis. Quantitative molecular-barcoded 5'-RACE generated the TCR beta libraries. TCRdb reprocessed the 5' RACE reads with MiXCR, giving one entry per CDR3 protein. The sample shows around 250,000 distinct CDR3 sequences, around a tenth of them seen only once. The sample holds many counts of this clonotype. The antigen is unknown. Study-level points and caveats: Before this, some motif variants had been reported in reactive arthritis synovial fluid and blood.

In germline, CDR1 is DFQATT, CDR2 SNEGSKA (reference sequence). The V end lost 6 bases, the J end lost 0 bases, and 8 bases lay between the germline ends. This CDR3 contains 12 residues. The V and J genes are TRBV20-1 and TRBJ2-5, with D possibly matching TRBD1 (5 bases). The material sequenced was blood, either unsorted or a sorted T cell fraction (not recorded which). The clonotype comes from a male donor with ankylosing spondylitis or in good health (not recorded which). CDR3 residues: CSADSNQETQYF. The DNA of the CDR3 is TGCAGTGCCGACAGTAACCAAGAGACCCAGTACTTC.